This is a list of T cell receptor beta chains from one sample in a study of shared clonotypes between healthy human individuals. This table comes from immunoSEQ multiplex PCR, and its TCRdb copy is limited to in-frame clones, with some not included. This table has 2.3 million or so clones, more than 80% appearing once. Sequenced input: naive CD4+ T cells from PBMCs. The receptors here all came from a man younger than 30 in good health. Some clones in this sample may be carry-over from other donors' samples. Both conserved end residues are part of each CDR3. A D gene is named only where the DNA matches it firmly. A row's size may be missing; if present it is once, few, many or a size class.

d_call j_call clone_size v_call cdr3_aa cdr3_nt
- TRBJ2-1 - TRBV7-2 CASTRRGSGRSYNEQFF TGTGCCAGCACCCGCCGAGGAAGCGGCCGCTCCTACAATGAGCAGTTCTTC
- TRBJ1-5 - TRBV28 CASSFMGKNSNQPQHF TGTGCCAGCAGTTTTATGGGGAAGAATAGCAATCAGCCCCAGCATTTT
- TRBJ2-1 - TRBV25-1 CASSEGQQRYNEQFF TGTGCCAGCAGTGAAGGACAACAACGTTACAATGAGCAGTTCTTC
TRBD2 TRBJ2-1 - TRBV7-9 CASSPHEGGVYNEQFF TGTGCCAGCAGCCCCCACGAGGGAGGGGTATACAATGAGCAGTTCTTC
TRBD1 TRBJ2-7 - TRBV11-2 CASSFGQPGTGYEQYF TGTGCCAGCAGCTTTGGGCAGCCCGGGACAGGCTACGAGCAGTACTTC
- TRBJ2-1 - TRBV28 CASSPSREQFF TGTGCCAGCAGTCCTAGCCGCGAGCAGTTCTTC
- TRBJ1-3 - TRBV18 CASSPWRGDVSGNTIYF TGTGCCAGCTCACCATGGAGAGGGGATGTCTCTGGAAACACCATATATTTT
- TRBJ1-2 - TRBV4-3 CASQPSYGGDYGYTF TGCGCCAGCCAGCCAAGTTACGGGGGGGACTATGGCTACACCTTC
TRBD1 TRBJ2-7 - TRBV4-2 CASSHQYNRGQPYEQYF TGTGCCAGCAGCCACCAATATAACAGGGGTCAGCCCTACGAGCAGTACTTC
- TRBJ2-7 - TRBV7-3 CASSLLEGYEQYF TGTGCCAGCAGCTTGCTAGAGGGTTACGAGCAGTACTTC
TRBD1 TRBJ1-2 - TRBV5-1 CASSLDRGYDGYTF TGCGCCAGCAGCTTGGACAGGGGATATGATGGCTACACCTTC
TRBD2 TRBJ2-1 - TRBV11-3 CASSLGTSLYNEQFF TGTGCCAGCAGCTTAGGGACTAGCCTTTACAATGAGCAGTTCTTC
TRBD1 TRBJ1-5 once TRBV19 CASSGRDRGDNQPQHF TGTGCCAGTAGTGGCCGGGACAGGGGTGACAATCAGCCCCAGCATTTT
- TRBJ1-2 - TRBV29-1 CSVGTTSNYGYTF TGCAGCGTAGGGACAACTTCTAACTATGGCTACACCTTC
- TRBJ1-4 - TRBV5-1 CASSITKGTNEKLFF TGCGCCAGCAGCATCACGAAAGGGACTAATGAAAAACTGTTTTTT
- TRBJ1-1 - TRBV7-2 CASSLIAGNTEAFF TGTGCCAGCAGCTTAATCGCAGGGAACACTGAAGCTTTCTTT
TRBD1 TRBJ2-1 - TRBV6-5 CASRVDRGDNEQFF TGTGCCAGCAGAGTCGACAGGGGGGACAATGAGCAGTTCTTC
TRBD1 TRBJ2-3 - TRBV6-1 CASSATGQGSTDTQYF TGTGCCAGCAGTGCCACGGGACAGGGAAGCACAGATACGCAGTATTTT
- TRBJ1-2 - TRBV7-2 CASSFRNSNGYTF TGTGCCAGCAGCTTTCGGAATTCCAACGGCTACACCTTC
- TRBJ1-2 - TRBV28 CATSYWGQGGYTF TGTGCCACCTCCTATTGGGGGCAGGGTGGCTACACCTTC
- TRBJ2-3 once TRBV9 CASSVAVGQPDTQYF TGTGCCAGCAGCGTAGCGGTAGGGCAGCCGGATACGCAGTATTTT
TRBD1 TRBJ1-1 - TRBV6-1 CASSEASGTGRGEAFF TGTGCCAGCAGTGAAGCGTCCGGGACAGGGAGGGGTGAAGCTTTCTTT
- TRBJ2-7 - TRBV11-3 CASSPRWGGEQYF TGTGCCAGCAGCCCCCGATGGGGCGGGGAGCAGTACTTC
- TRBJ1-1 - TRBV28 CASSLREKAFF TGTGCCAGCAGTTTGCGGGAGAAAGCTTTCTTT
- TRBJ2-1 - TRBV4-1 CASSQDPNSYNEQFF TGCGCCAGCAGCCAAGATCCCAACAGCTACAATGAGCAGTTCTTC
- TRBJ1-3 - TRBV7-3 CASSLTGNSGNTIYF TGTGCCAGCAGCTTAACAGGAAACTCTGGAAACACCATATATTTT
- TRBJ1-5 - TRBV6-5 CASSYARVGQPQHF TGTGCCAGCAGTTACGCCCGGGTTGGACAGCCCCAGCATTTT
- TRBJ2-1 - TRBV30 CAWRPRGGLDEQFF TGTGCCTGGAGGCCGCGGGGCGGCCTGGATGAGCAGTTCTTC
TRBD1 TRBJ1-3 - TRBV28 CASSLRTGTGNTIYF TGTGCCAGCAGTTTAAGGACAGGGACTGGAAACACCATATATTTT
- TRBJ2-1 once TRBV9 CASSVGGLVGLSNEQFF TGTGCCAGCAGCGTAGGGGGGCTCGTGGGCCTTTCGAATGAGCAGTTCTTC